The 32 T cell receptor beta chains in this list originate from one sample, sequenced in a study of blood T cell repertoires in COVID-19. Assay: immunoSEQ multiplex PCR; the TCRdb copy retains only in-frame clones and omits some. The data show about 360,000 clones, approximately 86% seen once. Sequenced input: peripheral blood. The receptors were gathered from a human donor in a cohort sampled during active COVID-19.

This chain connects TRBV18 to TRBJ2-3; 7 nucleotides match TRBD1. In germline, CDR1 is KGHSH, CDR2 LQKENI. V shed 5 bases and J 2 bases; nucleotides not matched to a gene: 7. The CDR3 runs to 15 residues. CDR3 sequence reads: CASSRTGGSTDTQYF. In DNA, the CDR3 is TGTGCCAGCTCAAGGACAGGCGGATCCACAGATACGCAGTATTTT.

This clone has a handful of counts. The gene calls are TRBV27 and TRBJ1-5; no definite D call. This CDR3 is built from 17 residues. V lost 5 bases, J lost 5 bases, and 22 bases lay in between. CDR1 and CDR2 (germline): MNHEY, SMNVEV (reference sequence). The CDR3 protein is CASSRRAGNLGHQPQHF. CDR3 bases: TGTGCCAGCAGTCGCCGGGCGGGGAATTTAGGCCATCAGCCCCAGCATTTT.

This clone came up once. The chain employs TRBV7-7 and TRBJ2-1, with 10 bases lining up with TRBD2. Trimming at V came to 4 bases and at J to 5 bases, leaving 2 bases not matched to a gene. Germline-derived CDR1 and CDR2 are SSHAT and FNYEAQ (reference sequence). This CDR3 has 14 residues. CDR3 region: CASSSGLADNEQFF. CDR3 DNA sequence: TGTGCCAGCAGCTCTGGACTAGCGGACAATGAGCAGTTCTTC.

The V call is TRBV30, the J call TRBJ2-1, with D possibly matching TRBD2 (7 bases). V was shortened by 1 base and J by 6 bases, with 13 bases between the two germline ends. This CDR3 has 14 amino acids. Per germline, CDR1 GTSNPN and CDR2 SVGIG (reference sequence). DNA of the CDR3: TGTGCCTGGAGTGGATATGCGGGGGCCAATGAGCAGTTCTTC. It translates to CAWSGYAGANEQFF.

The chain has TRBV5-1 and TRBJ2-2; D is possibly TRBD2 (5 bases). V was pared by 7 bases and J by 4 bases, with 8 bases between. The V gene's germline CDR1 is SGHRS and CDR2 YFSETQ. The CDR3 consists of 12 residues. The CDR3: CASVGSTGELFF. In nucleotides, the CDR3 is TGCGCCAGCGTTGGGAGCACCGGGGAGCTGTTTTTT.

This clone was recorded only once. The genes are TRBV15 and TRBJ2-7; D perhaps matches TRBD2 (6 bases). V shed 0 bases and J shed 6 bases, with 12 bases lying between them. The CDR3 covers 14 residues. Germline V gene lookup returns CDR1 LNHNV and CDR2 YYDKDF (reference sequence). For the CDR3, the DNA is TGTGCCACCAGCAGAGATTCTAACGGGGGCGAGCAGTACTTC. Translation gives CATSRDSNGGEQYF.

The V and J genes are TRBV6-1 and TRBJ2-3; 7 bases line up with TRBD2. Germline trimming cut 7 bases from V and 4 bases from J; bases unmatched to any gene: 8. The CDR3 consists of 14 residues. The germline V gene has CDR1 MNHNS and CDR2 SASEGT. The CDR3 loop is CASNTGGRSDTQYF. In DNA, the CDR3 is TGTGCCAGCAACACCGGGGGGAGGTCAGATACGCAGTATTTT.

About this clone: Other DNA sequences of this sample code for an identical CDR3. The chain is built from TRBV7-9 and TRBJ2-1; 7 nucleotides line up with TRBD1. Germline V CDR1 and CDR2: SEHNR, FQNEAQ (reference sequence). The length of the CDR3 is 12 residues. V shed 1 base and J 10 bases; nucleotides not matched to a gene: 1. The CDR3 DNA follows: TGTGCCAGCAGCTTAGGGACAGGAGAGCAGTTCTTC. The encoded protein is CASSLGTGEQFF.

V and J are TRBV7-8 and TRBJ2-1; D unresolved. V lost 2 bases and J 3 bases, leaving 8 bases between the germline ends. In germline, CDR1 is SGHVS, CDR2 FQNEAQ. The CDR3 contains 14 residues. CDR3: CASSLLGDYNEQFF. In nucleotides, the CDR3 is TGTGCCAGCAGCTTACTTGGAGACTACAATGAGCAGTTCTTC.

The rearrangement uses TRBV15 and TRBJ1-1; D may be TRBD1 (5 bases). Per the germline V gene, CDR1 is LNHNV and CDR2 is YYDKDF (reference sequence). V lost 0 bases and J lost 4, with 15 bases in between. This CDR3 comprises 16 residues. In nucleotides, the CDR3 is TGTGCCACCAGCAGAGATAAAGTCTGGAGGGGCACTGAAGCTTTCTTT. Amino acid sequence: CATSRDKVWRGTEAFF. The full variable domain, rest sourced from reference TRBV15 and TRBJ1-1, is DAMVIQNPRYQVTQFGKPVTLSCSQTLNHNVMYWYQQKSSQAPKLLFHYYDKDFNNEADTPDNFQSRRPNTSFCFLDIRSPGLGDTAMYLCATSRDKVWRGTEAFFGQGTRLTVV.

The genes are TRBV4-2 and TRBJ2-7; D possibly corresponds to TRBD1 (6 bases). The CDR3 spans 18 residues. Germline V gene data show CDR1 as LGHNA and CDR2 as YNFKEQ. V was pared by 1 base and J by 0 bases, with 19 bases between. CDR3 region: CASSQAYKRPGHSYEQYF. The CDR3, as DNA: TGTGCCAGCAGCCAAGCCTACAAGCGGCCGGGACACTCCTACGAGCAGTACTTC.

The gene calls are TRBV2 and TRBJ2-7; 11 bases line up with TRBD2. V trimming: 8 bases; J trimming: 0 bases; junction bases outside the gene matches: 18. Germline V gene lookup returns CDR1 SNHLY and CDR2 FYNNEI. The CDR3 covers 19 residues. For the CDR3, the DNA is TGTGCCAGCGCCAGCCAACCGGGACTAGCGGTAGAAAGCTCCTACGAGCAGTACTTC. It codes for CASASQPGLAVESSYEQYF.

J is TRBJ2-2 and V is TRBV19; 8 bases line up with TRBD2. V shed 3 bases and J 3 bases; nucleotides not matched to a gene: 6. The germline V gene has CDR1 LNHDA and CDR2 SQIVND (reference sequence). The CDR3 sequence is 16 residues long. For the CDR3, the DNA is TGTGCCAGTAGTATCCGGGAGGGCCTTGACACCGGGGAGCTGTTTTTT. As protein: CASSIREGLDTGELFF. The variable domain in full, with the rest retrieved from reference TRBV19 and TRBJ2-2, is DGGITQSPKYLFRKEGQNVTLSCEQNLNHDAMYWYRQDPGQGLRLIYYSQIVNDFQKGDIAEGYSVSREKKESFPLTVTSAQKNPTAFYLCASSIREGLDTGELFFGEGSRLTVL.

The chain recombines TRBV7-8 with TRBJ1-2, with TRBD1 matching over 11 bases. V dropped 4 bases and J dropped 11; count of bases not matched to a gene: 6. This CDR3 comprises 13 residues. The germline V gene has CDR1 SGHVS and CDR2 FQNEAQ. CDR3 in amino acids: CASSSRRDRGYTF. The CDR3 nucleotides are TGTGCCAGCAGCTCGCGCCGGGACAGGGGGTACACCTTC.

This clone was seen more than once but under ten times. V and J are TRBV7-9 and TRBJ1-1; weak D call: TRBD1 (5 bases). The germline gives CDR1 SEHNR, CDR2 FQNEAQ (reference sequence). Trimming removed 3 bases at V and 4 bases at J, with 6 bases between. The CDR3 extends over 12 amino acids. CDR3 in DNA: TGTGCCAGCAGCTTTGACAGCACTGAAGCTTTCTTT. It yields the protein CASSFDSTEAFF.

The genes are TRBV19 and TRBJ2-1; perhaps TRBD2 as D (5 bases). Trimming left V 3 bases short and J 3 bases short, with 21 bases between. The CDR3 is 18 residues long. From germline, CDR1 is LNHDA and CDR2 SQIVND (reference sequence). In nucleotides, the CDR3 is TGTGCCAGTAGTATCCTTCCTGAGAGGGAGCTCTACTACAATGAGCAGTTCTTC. It specifies CASSILPERELYYNEQFF.

This sequence joins TRBV3-1 (or the pseudogene TRBV3-2) and TRBJ1-6, with TRBD1 identical over 9 bases. CDR1 LGHDT and CDR2 YNNKEL come from the germline V gene (reference sequence). Germline trimming cut 4 bases from V and 0 bases from J; bases unmatched to any gene: 7. This CDR3 has 18 residues. CDR3 coding DNA: TGTGCCAGCAGCCCGGGGACAGGGCAGAGCTCCTATAATTCACCCCTCCACTTT. Protein: CASSPGTGQSSYNSPLHF.

The CDR3 bases are TGTGCCAGTAGTCAGGACAGACAGAATTCACCCCTCCACTTT. Translated: CASSQDRQNSPLHF. The chain uses TRBV19 and TRBJ1-6, with D tentatively TRBD1 (6 bases). The V end lost 5 bases, the J end lost 7 bases, and 12 bases lay between the germline ends. The germline V gene has CDR1 LNHDA and CDR2 SQIVND (reference sequence). The CDR3 spans 14 residues.

The chain couples TRBV7-9 to TRBJ2-7; 9 bases map to TRBD1. The trim removed 4 bases at V and 3 bases at J, leaving 4 bases unmatched. This CDR3 region has 14 residues. Germline-derived CDR1 and CDR2 are SEHNR and FQNEAQ (reference sequence). In DNA, the CDR3 is TGTGCCAGCAGCTCGGACAGGGGACGCTACGAGCAGTACTTC. This gives the protein CASSSDRGRYEQYF.

The V gene is TRBV28, the J gene TRBJ2-7, with 7 positions matching TRBD1. Germline V lookup: CDR1 MDHEN, CDR2 SYDVKM. The CDR3 consists of 17 residues. Losses at the gene ends were 6 bases for V and 2 bases for J; bases not matched to a gene: 16. The CDR3 loop is CASRYHRNRGSTYEQYF. CDR3 DNA: TGTGCCAGCAGGTACCACCGTAACAGGGGTTCCACCTACGAGCAGTACTTC.

The chain recombines TRBV6-5 with TRBJ2-5; TRBD1 might be the D (5 bases). This CDR3 is built from 13 residues. Trimming cost V 6 bases and J 7 bases, with 15 bases left between them. Germline CDR1 reads MNHEY; CDR2 reads SVGAGI. CDR3 sequence reads: CASSRREFGTQYF. In DNA, the CDR3 is TGTGCCAGCAGCCGCAGGGAATTCGGGACCCAGTACTTC.

V and J are TRBV20-1 and TRBJ2-7, with a weak D call TRBD1 (6 bases). The germline V gene has CDR1 DFQATT and CDR2 SNEGSKA (reference sequence). V dropped 6 bases and J dropped 4 bases, with 10 bases sitting between them. This CDR3 region has 11 residues. The CDR3 sequence is CSAIDRYEQYF. CDR3 sequence (DNA): TGCAGTGCCATCGACAGGTACGAGCAGTACTTC.

This clone has only one observation. The chain couples TRBV7-6 to TRBJ2-2; possibly TRBD1 for D (6 bases). CDR1 and CDR2 (germline): SGHVS, FNYEAQ. V gave up 5 bases and J gave up 4 bases, with 14 bases separating them. This CDR3 comprises 15 residues. The CDR3 sequence: CASSDLRGFTGELFF. The CDR3, as DNA: TGTGCCAGCAGCGACCTCAGGGGTTTCACCGGGGAGCTGTTTTTT.

The genes are TRBV11-2 and TRBJ2-5; TRBD1 agrees at 7 bases. There are 14 residues in the CDR3. The ends lost 5 bases at V and 4 bases at J; junction bases unmatched: 7. The germline CDR1 and CDR2 sequences are SGHAT and FQNNGV. CDR3 DNA: TGTGCCAGCAGCCCGGGACAGCGTGTAGAGACCCAGTACTTC. Its translation: CASSPGQRVETQYF.

The V and J genes are TRBV7-3 and TRBJ2-1; 7 bases align to TRBD2. This CDR3 has 15 residues. The J segment lost 3 bases and the V segment lost 5 bases, leaving 7 bases of the junction unmatched. CDR1 is SGHTA and CDR2 is FQGTGA in the germline V gene. CDR3 protein: CASSPSGGSYNEQFF. As DNA, the CDR3 is TGTGCCAGCAGCCCCTCCGGGGGGAGCTACAATGAGCAGTTCTTC.

The chain links TRBV7-2 to TRBJ2-5; no reliable D call. Trimming left V 4 bases short and J 4 bases short, with 13 bases between. Germline V gene data show CDR1 as SGHTA and CDR2 as FQGNSA. This CDR3 region has 14 residues. CDR3 bases: TGTGCCAGCAGCTCAATTCCTAGAGGAGAGACCCAGTACTTC. Its translation: CASSSIPRGETQYF.

The V gene is TRBV7-9, the J gene TRBJ2-2; TRBD2 might be the D (5 bases). The ends were cut back, 2 bases at V and 1 base at J, with 8 bases in the middle. Germline V CDR1 and CDR2: SEHNR, FQNEAQ (reference sequence). The CDR3 covers 15 residues. In DNA form, the CDR3 reads TGTGCCAGCAGCTTATATGCGGGGAACACCGGGGAGCTGTTTTTT. Its translation: CASSLYAGNTGELFF.

The chain couples TRBV7-8 to TRBJ2-2; no firm D call. Trimming pared 5 bases from V and 6 bases from J, leaving 10 bases between. Germline-derived CDR1 and CDR2 are SGHVS and FQNEAQ. CDR3 size: 13 residues. The CDR3: CASSHSGPGELFF. The CDR3 bases are TGTGCCAGCAGCCATAGTGGGCCCGGGGAGCTGTTTTTT.

The sample holds a few counts of this clone. The V gene is TRBV11-1, the J gene TRBJ1-1; 7 bases map to TRBD1. The CDR3 totals 14 residues. J was trimmed by 3 bases and V by 4 bases; bases with no gene match: 5. Per the germline V gene, CDR1 is SGHAT and CDR2 is FQDESV (reference sequence). Here the CDR3 reads CASSSTGDYTEAFF. CDR3 DNA sequence: TGTGCCAGCAGCTCAACAGGGGACTACACTGAAGCTTTCTTT.

The chain joins TRBV5-8 to TRBJ2-5; a possible D gene is TRBD1 (6 bases). The germline V gene has CDR1 SGHTS and CDR2 YDEGEE. V was shortened by 0 bases and J by 5 bases, with 20 bases between the two germline ends. The CDR3 runs to 17 residues. CDR3 amino acids: CASSLDYVGAGLETQYF. CDR3 bases: TGTGCCAGCAGCTTGGATTATGTGGGGGCTGGTCTTGAGACCCAGTACTTC.

This chain links TRBV9 with TRBJ2-5; 14 bases fit TRBD2. CDR3 length: 17 amino acids. V lost 3 bases to trimming and J lost 2 bases; unmatched junction nucleotides: 6. Germline CDR1 is SGDLS and CDR2 is YYNGEE. The CDR3 spells CASSAQGLAGEQETQYF. CDR3 DNA: TGTGCCAGCAGCGCGCAGGGACTAGCGGGAGAGCAAGAGACCCAGTACTTC. Full variable domain (outside the CDR3, taken from reference TRBV9 and TRBJ2-5): DSGVTQTPKHLITATGQRVTLRCSPRSGDLSVYWYQQSLDQGLQFLIQYYNGEERAKGNILERFSAQQFPDLHSELNLSSLELGDSALYFCASSAQGLAGEQETQYFGPGTRLLVL.

The rearrangement links TRBV13 to TRBJ1-1; TRBD1 matches 7 bases. Trimming cost V 4 bases and J 3 bases; bases outside gene matches: 5. CDR1 PRHDT and CDR2 FYEKMQ come from the germline V gene (reference sequence). This CDR3 is 14 amino acids long. The CDR3 reads CASSYVGGYTEAFF. DNA for the CDR3: TGTGCCAGCAGCTACGTAGGGGGCTACACTGAAGCTTTCTTT.